This T cell receptor (beta chain) was sequenced for a study of shared clonotypes between healthy human individuals. Notes on the study in general: Among non-shared clonotypes, generation probabilities were lower than among those shared by all four donors. The study drew on few donors, limiting represented genetic and exposure-history diversity.

Trimming cost V 6 bases and J 3 bases, with 6 bases left between them. Germline values: CDR1 SQVTM, CDR2 ANQGSEA. The CDR3 is 10 amino acids. This clone occurred a few times. The antigen remains undetermined. Data came from immunoSEQ multiplex PCR; TCRdb stores just in-frame clones and leaves some out. This sample has 550,000 to 800,000 clones; roughly 87% occur once, and the top ten carry approximately 35%. This TCR was recovered from a man younger than 35 in good health. Some clones in this sample may be carry-over from other donors' samples. The gene calls are TRBV29-1 and TRBJ2-7; tentative D call: TRBD2 (5 bases). The sequencing sample was made of memory CD8+ T cells from PBMCs. Subset defined: CD45RO+ cells pooled with CCR7-negative TemRA cells. The CDR3 reads CSVRDYEQYF. CDR3 DNA: TGCAGCGTCCGGGACTACGAGCAGTACTTC.